This T cell receptor beta chain was recorded in a study of T cells in tuberculosis. Across the whole study: CD1B tetramers identified T cells specific for mycobacterial lipid GMM.

Findings and caveats of the study: Some low-affinity tetramer-binding T cells may be absent from this sample.

Chain pairing is unknown; alpha and beta were sequenced separately. The method was immunoSEQ multiplex PCR; TCRdb's version includes in-frame clones alone and lacks a portion of them. The sample records tens of thousands of clones, approximately 91% being singletons. The trim removed 3 bases at V and 4 bases at J, leaving 8 bases unmatched. The length of the CDR3 is 15 residues. Germline V gives CDR1 MNHEY, CDR2 SVGAGI. Sorting used thawed, overnight-rested PBMC stained with anti-CD3, a viability dye and GMM-loaded CD1B tetramer. CD1B tetramers were loaded with Rhodococcus equi-derived C32 glucose monomycolate. Tetramer-negative cells, about 97,000 per donor, were also sorted.

The sequencing sample was made of CD1b-GMM tetramer-negative cells sorted from PBMCs. The J gene is TRBJ1-1, the V gene TRBV6-5; 7 bases align to TRBD1. The clonotype comes from an adult woman with latent tuberculosis. In nucleotides, the CDR3 is TGTGCCAGCAGTTATGAGGGGGCATGGGGCACTGAAGCTTTCTTT. It yields the protein CASSYEGAWGTEAFF.